Below are 22 T cell receptor beta chains sequenced from a single sample in a study of cytotoxic CD8 clonotypes in ibrutinib-treated CLL. Generated by immunoSEQ multiplex PCR, the TCRdb table keeps only in-frame clones and is missing some. The sample yields fewer than 400,000 clones, 67% seen once. The sequences come from PBMCs, collected after 36 months of ibrutinib treatment. The source of these receptors is a human donor with chronic lymphocytic leukemia.

The rearrangement links TRBV29-1 to TRBJ2-4; D tentatively fits TRBD1 or TRBD2 (5 bases each). This CDR3 is built from 12 residues. V was cut by 4 bases and J by 12 bases, with 16 bases left in between. The germline gives CDR1 SQVTM, CDR2 ANQGSEA. DNA for the CDR3: TGCAGCGTTGGACCGGCAGTGGGGGATCAGTACTTC. It specifies CSVGPAVGDQYF.

This sequence joins TRBV11-2 and TRBJ2-1; D ambiguous. The V gene's germline CDR1 is SGHAT and CDR2 FQNNGV. This CDR3 is built from 15 residues. Trimming removed 0 bases from V and 8 bases from J, with 14 bases in between. The CDR3 DNA reads TGTGCCAGCAGCTTAGAGTTACGGTACAGTGATGAGCAGTTCTTC. Encoded protein: CASSLELRYSDEQFF.

This clone appeared once. The chain combines TRBV7-9 with TRBJ2-5; D not certain. Germline V gene lookup returns CDR1 SEHNR and CDR2 FQNEAQ (reference sequence). The CDR3 consists of 14 residues. The V and J ends lost 3 bases and 5 bases respectively, with 13 bases between them. The CDR3 DNA sequence: TGTGCCAGCAGCTTGGCTGGTTATTCGGAGACCCAGTACTTC. Amino acid sequence: CASSLAGYSETQYF.

Turning to this clone: This sample includes further DNA sequences coding for the same CDR3. The chain is built from TRBV15 and TRBJ2-5; TRBD2 is a possible D gene (7 bases). CDR1 is LNHNV, CDR2 YYDKDF, per germline (reference sequence). V gave up 3 bases and J gave up 3 bases, with 14 bases separating them. The CDR3 loop spans 15 amino acids. CDR3 sequence reads: CATSRGGQGEETQYF. The CDR3 DNA reads as TGTGCCACCAGCAGGGGGGGGCAGGGAGAAGAGACCCAGTACTTC. Full variable domain (rest looked up from reference TRBV15 and TRBJ2-5): DAMVIQNPRYQVTQFGKPVTLSCSQTLNHNVMYWYQQKSSQAPKLLFHYYDKDFNNEADTPDNFQSRRPNTSFCFLDIRSPGLGDTAMYLCATSRGGQGEETQYFGPGTRLLVL.

This clone appeared a few times. The genes are TRBV7-8 and TRBJ1-1; a possible D gene is TRBD1 (5 bases). Looked up from germline, CDR1 is SGHVS and CDR2 is FQNEAQ. V shed 5 bases and J shed 2 bases, with 18 bases lying between them. The CDR3 has 16 amino acids. The CDR3 protein is CASSPSVRGVNTEAFF. The DNA of the CDR3 is TGTGCCAGCAGCCCATCGGTGAGGGGCGTAAACACTGAAGCTTTCTTT. The full variable domain, completed using reference TRBV7-8 and TRBJ1-1, is GAGVSQSPRYKVAKRGQDVALRCDPISGHVSLFWYQQALGQGPEFLTYFQNEAQLDKSGLPSDRFFAERPEGSVSTLKIQRTQQEDSAVYLCASSPSVRGVNTEAFFGQGTRLTVV.

This chain links TRBV7-8 with TRBJ2-7; D possibly uses TRBD1 or TRBD2 (5 bases each). Germline V gene sequence: CDR1 SGHVS, CDR2 FQNEAQ. Trimming shortened V by 3 bases and J by 8 bases, and 11 bases separated the two germline ends. CDR3 length: 12 amino acids. This CDR3 reads CASSFVPGQQYF. The CDR3, as DNA: TGTGCCAGCAGCTTCGTCCCGGGGCAGCAGTACTTC.

V and J are TRBV19 and TRBJ1-3, with D uncertain. The CDR3 contains 17 residues. Trimming cost V 0 bases and J 2 bases, with 14 bases left between them. The germline V gene encodes CDR1 LNHDA and CDR2 SQIVND (reference sequence). Written as DNA, the CDR3 is TGTGCCAGTAGTATAGATTCGGGCAGTTTAACTGGAAACACCATATATTTT. Its translation: CASSIDSGSLTGNTIYF.

The J gene is TRBJ2-1, the V gene TRBV19; D is unresolved. The CDR3 runs to 13 residues. Per the germline V gene, CDR1 is LNHDA and CDR2 is SQIVND (reference sequence). Trimming shortened V by 10 bases and J by 10 bases, and 20 bases separated the two germline ends. The CDR3 region is CATSRLANEEQFF. CDR3 in DNA: TGTGCCACCTCGCGACTGGCCAATGAGGAGCAGTTCTTC.

V is TRBV28 and J is TRBJ1-1; D is ambiguous. The V and J ends lost 6 bases and 10 bases respectively, with 9 bases between them. The CDR3 totals 10 residues. Looked up from germline, CDR1 is MDHEN and CDR2 is SYDVKM. The CDR3 DNA follows: TGTGCCAGCAGCGCTCTCGCAGCTTTCTTT. Translation: CASSALAAFF.

The V and J genes are TRBV6-6 and TRBJ1-6; 8 bases agree with TRBD1. Per the germline V gene, CDR1 is MNHNY and CDR2 is SVGAGI (reference sequence). The CDR3 contains 15 residues. The junction had 8 bases not matched to a gene; V was cut back by 6 bases and J by 7 bases. CDR3 region: CASRISTGDNSPLHF. CDR3 sequence (DNA): TGTGCCAGCAGGATTTCGACAGGGGACAATTCACCCCTCCACTTT.

The chain employs TRBV18 and TRBJ2-1; maybe TRBD2 (5 bases). V dropped 0 bases and J dropped 0 bases, with 6 bases sitting between them. The CDR3 covers 15 residues. The germline CDR1 and CDR2 sequences are KGHSH and LQKENI. Here the CDR3 reads CASSPPRDSYNEQFF. The CDR3 DNA sequence: TGTGCCAGCTCACCACCGAGGGACTCCTACAATGAGCAGTTCTTC.

This chain connects TRBV27 to TRBJ1-1; no reliable D call. The CDR3 sequence is 16 residues long. V lost 0 bases, J lost 5 bases, and 16 bases lay in between. The germline gives CDR1 MNHEY, CDR2 SMNVEV (reference sequence). Here the CDR3 DNA reads TGTGCCAGCAGTTTATCCCCCCAGGCTCTAGGAACTGAAGCTTTCTTT. This sequence encodes CASSLSPQALGTEAFF.

This clone was seen once. The V gene is TRBV2, the J gene TRBJ1-5; D perhaps matches TRBD1 (5 bases). From germline, CDR1 is SNHLY and CDR2 FYNNEI. Trimming took off 6 bases at V and 2 bases at J, with 14 bases between the two ends. The CDR3 totals 15 residues. The CDR3 sequence: CASRKDEGGNQPQHF. DNA for the CDR3: TGTGCCAGCAGGAAGGACGAAGGGGGCAATCAGCCCCAGCATTTT.

The count of this clone is one. CDR3 nucleotide sequence: TGTGCCAGCAGCCTAATGACAGAGAACAATGAGCAGTTCTTC. Its protein product is CASSLMTENNEQFF. This chain connects TRBV7-9 to TRBJ2-1, with D possibly matching TRBD1 (5 bases). V lost 5 bases and J 5 bases, leaving 13 bases between the germline ends. The CDR3 consists of 14 residues. Germline V gives CDR1 SEHNR, CDR2 FQNEAQ (reference sequence).

This chain's CDR3 is CASSYLYTIAQYF. The CDR3 DNA is TGTGCCAGCAGTTACCTTTATACTATAGCGCAGTATTTT. The chain employs TRBV6-5 and TRBJ2-3; unclear D gene. Between the trimmed V and J ends, which lost 2 bases and 10 bases, there was a span of 13 bases. This CDR3 has 13 residues. Germline assignment: CDR1 MNHEY and CDR2 SVGAGI.

This chain connects TRBV25-1 to TRBJ2-7; D is unclear. With 2 bases removed from V and 4 bases from J, the gap between germline ends came to 6 bases. The length of the CDR3 is 12 residues. Germline V CDR1 and CDR2: MGHDK, SYGVNS. The CDR3 DNA reads TGTGCCAGCAGTGAACTAGGTTACGAGCAGTACTTC. Translated: CASSELGYEQYF.

This clone has just a few counts. The V gene is TRBV9, the J gene TRBJ2-3, with D uncertain. Germline lookup yields CDR1 SGDLS and CDR2 YYNGEE. CDR3 length: 15 residues. Trimming removed 4 bases from V and 4 bases from J, with 16 bases in between. Here the CDR3 DNA reads TGTGCCAGCAGCCGCCGGACCTTGGACGCAGATACGCAGTATTTT. This translates into CASSRRTLDADTQYF.

The rearrangement uses TRBV5-1 and TRBJ2-1; no definite D call. V lost 4 bases to trimming and J lost 5 bases, with 13 bases between them. Per the germline V gene, CDR1 is SGHRS and CDR2 is YFSETQ. The CDR3 runs to 14 residues. For the CDR3, the DNA is TGCGCCAGCAGCCGATACCCTGACCACAATGAGCAGTTCTTC. Its protein is CASSRYPDHNEQFF.

The chain couples TRBV14 to TRBJ2-5; 8 bases align to TRBD1. CDR1 is SGHDN, CDR2 FVKESK, per germline. The J segment lost 4 bases and the V segment lost 3 bases, leaving 10 bases of the junction unmatched. The CDR3 covers 16 residues. CDR3 residues: CASSQNRGFWRETQYF. CDR3 DNA: TGTGCCAGCAGCCAGAACAGGGGGTTTTGGAGAGAGACCCAGTACTTC.

V usage is TRBV4-3 and J usage is TRBJ2-7; D remains unclear. V lost 4 bases, J lost 5 bases, and 12 bases lay in between. Germline lookup yields CDR1 LGHNA and CDR2 YSLEER. This CDR3 is built from 13 residues. The CDR3 region is CASSPFASDEQYF. The CDR3 DNA reads TGCGCCAGCAGCCCATTTGCGTCGGACGAGCAGTACTTC.

The genes are TRBV19 and TRBJ1-4; maybe TRBD1 (6 bases). The CDR3 contains 13 residues. Trimming removed 11 bases from V and 7 bases from J, with 17 bases in between. Germline V gives CDR1 LNHDA, CDR2 SQIVND (reference sequence). The CDR3, as DNA: TGTGCCTCCCTATCGGGGGGGCGTGAAAAACTGTTTTTT. It codes for CASLSGGREKLFF.

CDR3 in amino acids: CASSLAQSGGEQYF. CDR3 bases: TGTGCCAGCAGCTTAGCGCAAAGCGGTGGAGAGCAGTACTTC. V is TRBV7-8 and J is TRBJ2-7; weak D call: TRBD2 (5 bases). The CDR3 is 14 amino acids. V lost 0 bases and J 7 bases, leaving 13 bases between the germline ends. From germline, CDR1 is SGHVS and CDR2 FQNEAQ.